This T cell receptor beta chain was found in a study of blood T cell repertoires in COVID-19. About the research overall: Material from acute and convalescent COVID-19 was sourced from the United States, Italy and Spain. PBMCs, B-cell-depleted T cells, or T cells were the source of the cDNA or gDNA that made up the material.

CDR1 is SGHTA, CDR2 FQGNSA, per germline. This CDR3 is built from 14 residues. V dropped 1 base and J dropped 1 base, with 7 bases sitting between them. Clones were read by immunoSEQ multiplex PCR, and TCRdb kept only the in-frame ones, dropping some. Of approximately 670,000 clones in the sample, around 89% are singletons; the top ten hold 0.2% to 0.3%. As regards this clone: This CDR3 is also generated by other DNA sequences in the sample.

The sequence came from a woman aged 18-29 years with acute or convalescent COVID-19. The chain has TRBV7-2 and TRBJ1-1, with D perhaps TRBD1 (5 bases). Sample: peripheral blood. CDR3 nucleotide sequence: TGTGCCAGCAGCTTAGGCAGGGAGAACACTGAAGCTTTCTTT. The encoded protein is CASSLGRENTEAFF.